The source of this T cell receptor (beta chain) is a study of shared clonotypes between healthy human individuals. Findings and caveats of the study: Estimated richness was generally greater in naive than memory subsets.

Here immunoSEQ multiplex PCR was the method, and the copy in TCRdb shows in-frame clones only, minus some. Of some 2 million clones in the sample, 85% to 95% were seen once. Division of CD4+ cells produced a CD45RA+ naive subset and a CD45RA-negative memory subset. CDR1 and CDR2 from the germline V gene are MDHEN and SYDVKM. This CDR3 is built from 13 residues. V lost 5 bases to trimming and J lost 8 bases; unmatched junction nucleotides: 5. Comments on this clone: Its specificity is unknown.

The sequence derives from a man younger than 30 in good health. The sequenced material came from naive CD4+ T cells sorted from blood. Subset given: CD45RA+ positively selected. The chain recombines TRBV28 with TRBJ2-3, with 9 positions matching TRBD1. CDR3 amino acids: CASSGTGLGTQYF. The CDR3 bases are TGTGCCAGCAGTGGGACAGGGTTGGGTACGCAGTATTTT.